Below, 28 T cell receptor beta chains from the same sample are listed, as sequenced in a study of blood T cells in healthy people across ages. Then a second PCR, running about 6 to 11 cycles, was carried out with a sample-barcoded 5' primer and a J-beta primer mix. MiXCR, run by TCRdb on the 5' RACE reads, gives a single entry per CDR3 protein. Found here are hundreds of thousands of distinct CDR3 sequences, about 51% of them singletons; the top ten hold roughly 13%. The sequenced sample was blood. Receptor source: a woman older than 75 in good health.

This clonotype was picked up many times. The rearrangement links TRBV6-6 to TRBJ2-1, with 13 nucleotides matching TRBD2. Per the germline V gene, CDR1 is MNHNY and CDR2 is SVGAGI (reference sequence). The CDR3 is 15 amino acids. With 9 bases clipped from V and 8 bases from J, the junction kept 10 bases outside the gene matches. CDR3 in DNA: TGTGCCAGTTCTACCGGGACTAGCGGGACCGATGAGCAGTTCTTC. Translating gives CASSTGTSGTDEQFF.

This clonotype was counted a few times. The chain recombines TRBV7-9 with TRBJ2-1, with 11 nucleotides matching TRBD1. In germline, CDR1 is SEHNR, CDR2 FQNEAQ (reference sequence). Trimming at V came to 3 bases and at J to 0 bases, leaving 10 bases not matched to a gene. The CDR3 is 19 amino acids. The CDR3 spells CASSLGTGGKLGSYNEQFF. In nucleotides, the CDR3 is TGTGCCAGCAGCTTGGGGACAGGGGGGAAGCTAGGCTCCTACAATGAGCAGTTCTTC. Together with reference TRBV7-9 and TRBJ2-1, the CDR3 gives the full variable domain: DTGVSQNPRHKITKRGQNVTFRCDPISEHNRLYWYRQTLGQGPEFLTYFQNEAQLEKSRLLSDRFSAERPKGSFSTLEIQRTEQGDSAMYLCASSLGTGGKLGSYNEQFFGPGTRLTVL.

With respect to this clonotype: A read error may be the cause here, since a much bigger clone is one base away. This chain uses TRBV29-1 with TRBJ2-4, with 10 bases lining up with TRBD2. The CDR3 length is 12 residues. Germline loops: CDR1 SQVTM, CDR2 ANQGSEA. The junction had 10 bases not matched to a gene; V was cut back by 7 bases and J by 13 bases. CDR3 coding DNA: TGCAGCGCAACTAGCGGGAAGGACAAGCAGTACTTC. This sequence encodes CSATSGKDKQYF.

This rearrangement joins TRBV10-3 to TRBJ2-7, with D possibly being TRBD1 (5 bases). The V gene's germline CDR1 is ENHRY and CDR2 SYGVKD. The V end lost 2 bases, the J end lost 7 bases, and 21 bases lay between the germline ends. This CDR3 spans 16 amino acids. CDR3 DNA sequence: TGTGCCATCAGTGAGCGGGCGGAGCAGGGTAGCAATGAGCAGTACTTC. It specifies CAISERAEQGSNEQYF.

This clonotype was detected a few times. The chain uses TRBV28 and TRBJ2-3, with a tentative D call TRBD1 (5 bases). Germline CDR1 and CDR2: MDHEN and SYDVKM. Trimming removed 6 bases from V and 5 bases from J, with 21 bases in between. This CDR3 region has 16 residues. DNA of the CDR3: TGTGCCAGCAGCAGTGGACATGCCTACATGGGAGATACGCAGTATTTT. Encoded protein: CASSSGHAYMGDTQYF.

This clonotype showed up many times. V gene TRBV28 combines with J gene TRBJ2-2; D might be TRBD1 or TRBD2, each matching 5 bases. V was clipped by 3 bases and J by 4 bases, with 12 bases between them. Germline V gene data show CDR1 as MDHEN and CDR2 as SYDVKM. CDR3 length: 15 amino acids. This chain's CDR3 is CASSFASGGTGELFF. The CDR3 coding sequence is TGTGCCAGCAGTTTCGCTTCTGGGGGCACCGGGGAGCTGTTTTTT.

This clonotype was detected only once. A much more abundant neighbour one base away suggests this may be a read error. The chain uses TRBV20-1 and TRBJ2-7, with D tentatively TRBD2 (6 bases). Germline V gene sequence: CDR1 DFQATT, CDR2 SNEGSKA (reference sequence). CDR3 length: 16 residues. V was clipped by 0 bases and J by 7 bases, with 22 bases between them. The CDR3 nucleotides are TGCAGTGCTAGAGATAAGCATGGGGGGTCAGTCAATGAGCAGTACTTC. Its translation: CSARDKHGGSVNEQYF.

There are many counts of this clonotype. The chain is built from TRBV6-6 and TRBJ1-6; 7 bases align to TRBD1. The germline gives CDR1 MNHNY, CDR2 SVGAGI (reference sequence). The V and J ends lost 4 bases and 10 bases, in that order; junction bases with no gene match: 10. The CDR3 consists of 15 residues. CDR3 loop: CASSSDRQGKSPLHF. The CDR3 DNA reads TGTGCCAGCAGTTCTGACAGACAGGGAAAATCACCCCTCCACTTT.

The chain combines TRBV3-1 with TRBJ1-1, with 8 bases identical to TRBD1. The J segment lost 12 bases and the V segment lost 0 bases, leaving 9 bases of the junction unmatched. The CDR3 has 14 amino acids. Germline CDR1 LGHDT, CDR2 YNNKEL (reference sequence). DNA of the CDR3: TGTGCCAGCAGCCAAGACGCCGGGACAGGTTCAACTTTCTTT. It yields the protein CASSQDAGTGSTFF.

Notes on this clonotype: A single base separates this from a much larger clone, so it may be a read error. The CDR3 DNA reads TGCAGTGCTAGGGACCCTAAACGACCGGGCAACAATGAGCAGTACTTC. It translates to CSARDPKRPGNNEQYF. This chain uses TRBV20-1 with TRBJ2-1; D is undetermined. TRBJ2-7 matches the DNA end more closely, so the J call is doubtful. Germline CDR1 and CDR2: DFQATT and SNEGSKA (reference sequence). The CDR3 totals 16 residues.

This chain uses TRBV27 with TRBJ2-7, with TRBD1 identical over 7 bases. Germline V gene sequence: CDR1 MNHEY, CDR2 SMNVEV (reference sequence). The CDR3 length is 14 residues. Unmatched junction bases numbered 6, after V lost 3 bases and J lost 4 bases. The CDR3 nucleotides read TGTGCCAGCAGTTTGGGACAGAGGGGGTACGAGCAGTACTTC. The encoded protein is CASSLGQRGYEQYF.

In regard to this clonotype: This may stem from a read error, because a much larger clone lies one nucleotide away. This sequence joins TRBV6-5 and TRBJ2-5; 9 bases map to TRBD2. This CDR3 comprises 16 residues. Germline-derived CDR1 and CDR2 are MNHEY and SVGAGI. V lost 0 bases to trimming and J lost 11 bases; unmatched junction nucleotides: 13. The CDR3 protein is CASSYSLAGTYNEQYF. The CDR3 DNA sequence: TGTGCCAGCAGTTACTCGCTAGCGGGGACCTACAATGAGCAGTACTTC.

This clonotype was counted many times. CDR3 in amino acids: CSALRRTEAFF. The CDR3 region has the DNA TGCAGCGCCTTACGGCGTACTGAAGCTTTCTTT. V and J are TRBV29-1 and TRBJ1-1; no definite D call. The CDR3 has 11 amino acids. Trimming took off 7 bases at V and 5 bases at J, with 11 bases between the two ends. Per germline, CDR1 SQVTM and CDR2 ANQGSEA.

As concerns this clonotype: This may be a read error: a much more frequent sequence differs by one nucleotide. The CDR3 DNA reads as TGTGCCAGCAGCGTAGATCTCGGTGGTCTGAGGTATAATGAGCGGTTCTTC. Protein product: CASSVDLGGLRYNERFF. The chain joins TRBV9 to TRBJ2-1; no reliable D call. Germline V gene data show CDR1 as SGDLS and CDR2 as YYNGEE. This CDR3 has 17 amino acids.

In this sample, this clonotype turned up once. A single base separates this from a much larger clone, so it may be a read error. The V and J genes are TRBV28 and TRBJ1-2, with D perhaps TRBD1 (5 bases). CDR1 and CDR2 (germline): MDHEN, SYDVKM. The CDR3 contains 14 residues. V shed 7 bases and J shed 2 bases, with 14 bases lying between them. The CDR3 sequence is CASMHVDSNYGYTF. The CDR3 nucleotides read TGTGCCAGCATGCACGTCGACAGCAACTATGGCTACACCTTC.

The rearrangement joins TRBV5-1 to TRBJ2-5; perhaps TRBD2 as D (6 bases). Germline V gene sequence: CDR1 SGHRS, CDR2 YFSETQ. V was cut by 0 bases and J by 4 bases, with 16 bases left in between. CDR3 length: 16 amino acids. The CDR3 is CASSLDGAGLGETQYF. The DNA for the CDR3 is TGCGCCAGCAGCTTGGATGGCGCGGGGTTAGGAGAGACCCAGTACTTC.

This clonotype was recorded at least ten times. CDR3 nucleotide sequence: TGTGCCTGGAGTGAGGACAACCAAGAGACCCAGTACTTC. It encodes CAWSEDNQETQYF. V gene TRBV30 combines with J gene TRBJ2-5, with a possible D match to TRBD1 (5 bases). This CDR3 comprises 13 residues. In germline, CDR1 is GTSNPN, CDR2 SVGIG (reference sequence). V gave up 1 base and J gave up 0 bases, with 6 bases separating them. Based on the CDR3 plus reference TRBV30 and TRBJ2-5, the full variable domain is SQTIHQWPATLVQPVGSPLSLECTVEGTSNPNLYWYRQAAGRGLQLLFYSVGIGQISSEVPQNLSASRPQDRQFILSSKKLLLSDSGFYLCAWSEDNQETQYFGPGTRLLVL.

The genes are TRBV10-3 and TRBJ2-2; 11 nucleotides match TRBD2. The ends lost 9 bases at V and 4 bases at J; junction bases unmatched: 4. Germline V gene data show CDR1 as ENHRY and CDR2 as SYGVKD. The CDR3 is made up of 14 amino acids. In DNA form, the CDR3 reads TGTGCCATGGGACTAGCGGAGACCACCGGGGAGCTGTTTTTT. It is translated as CAMGLAETTGELFF.

Ten or more counts support this clonotype. The rearrangement links TRBV12-3 or TRBV12-4 to TRBJ1-4, with 9 bases identical to TRBD1. The ends lost 6 bases at V and 7 bases at J; junction bases unmatched: 6. This CDR3 has 14 amino acids. The CDR3 nucleotides read TGTGCCAGCAGGAAGACAGGGGGGGGTGAAAAACTGTTTTTT. This codes for CASRKTGGGEKLFF.

This clonotype was seen just once. This chain links TRBV20-1 with TRBJ1-6, with TRBD1 matching over 7 bases. Germline trimming cut 6 bases from V and 3 bases from J; bases unmatched to any gene: 14. From germline, CDR1 is DFQATT and CDR2 SNEGSKA (reference sequence). The length of the CDR3 is 17 residues. Here the CDR3 reads CSAKEPDRNNYNSPLHF. The CDR3 DNA reads as TGCAGTGCAAAGGAGCCGGACAGGAACAACTATAATTCACCCCTCCACTTT.

This clonotype was counted at least ten times. The rearrangement uses TRBV20-1 and TRBJ2-7, with 7 nucleotides matching TRBD2. The CDR3 covers 15 residues. V shed 3 bases and J 2 bases; nucleotides not matched to a gene: 10. CDR1 is DFQATT and CDR2 is SNEGSKA in the germline V gene (reference sequence). CDR3 amino acids: CSARGPGGLTYEQYF. CDR3 bases: TGCAGTGCTAGGGGTCCGGGGGGATTGACCTACGAGCAGTACTTC.

The rearrangement uses TRBV20-1 and TRBJ2-1; 7 nucleotides line up with TRBD2. J gave up 3 bases and V 1 base, and 9 bases lay outside the gene matches. Germline V gene lookup returns CDR1 DFQATT and CDR2 SNEGSKA (reference sequence). The CDR3 length is 16 residues. CDR3 coding DNA: TGCAGTGCTAGAGGTTCGGCGGGAGAGGGCTACAATGAGCAGTTCTTC. Translating gives CSARGSAGEGYNEQFF.

In its sample, this clonotype was seen many times. CDR3: CASSEADTQYF. The CDR3 nucleotides are TGTGCCAGCAGTGAGGCAGATACGCAGTATTTT. The chain has TRBV2 and TRBJ2-3; no firm D call. CDR1 is SNHLY and CDR2 is FYNNEI in the germline V gene. This CDR3 contains 11 residues. V lost 3 bases and J lost 4, with 2 bases in between.

This chain joins TRBV2 and TRBJ1-1, with 9 bases that match TRBD1. The CDR3 loop spans 14 amino acids. CDR1 SNHLY and CDR2 FYNNEI come from the germline V gene. V lost 8 bases, J lost 0 bases, and 4 bases stayed unmatched. The DNA of the CDR3 is TGTGCCAGCGGACAGGGGAGGATGAACACTGAAGCTTTCTTT. This translates into CASGQGRMNTEAFF.

This clonotype was recorded a few times. A much bigger clone sits one base away, suggesting this may be a read error. The rearrangement uses TRBV21-1 and TRBJ2-1. TRBV21-1 is a pseudogene locus. This CDR3 contains 12 residues. The CDR3 is CAVTWTYNAQFF. CDR3 coding DNA: TGTGCCGTAACTTGGACGTACAATGCGCAGTTCTTC.

The rearrangement joins TRBV28 to TRBJ1-2, with D possibly matching TRBD1 (6 bases). The CDR3 is 14 amino acids. Germline lookup yields CDR1 MDHEN and CDR2 SYDVKM. V gave up 4 bases and J gave up 3 bases, with 12 bases separating them. The CDR3 loop reads CASSSRTAYYGYTF. DNA of the CDR3: TGTGCCAGCAGTTCTCGGACAGCTTACTATGGCTACACCTTC.

The V call is TRBV15, the J call TRBJ1-5, with D possibly TRBD1 on 5 matching bases. Deletions cut 5 bases from V and 6 bases from J, with 23 bases between. CDR1 and CDR2 from the germline V gene are LNHNV and YYDKDF (reference sequence). The CDR3 runs to 17 residues. The CDR3 is CATSYGTFGQGVQPQHF. The CDR3 region has the DNA TGTGCCACCAGCTACGGAACGTTCGGGCAGGGAGTTCAGCCCCAGCATTTT. The whole variable domain, filled in from reference TRBV15 and TRBJ1-5, reads DAMVIQNPRYQVTQFGKPVTLSCSQTLNHNVMYWYQQKSSQAPKLLFHYYDKDFNNEADTPDNFQSRRPNTSFCFLDIRSPGLGDTAMYLCATSYGTFGQGVQPQHFGDGTRLSIL.

The chain links TRBV29-1 to TRBJ2-5; 7 bases are a match to TRBD2. This CDR3 comprises 12 residues. Trimming removed 8 bases from V and 2 bases from J; junction bases left unmatched: 5. Germline values: CDR1 SQVTM, CDR2 ANQGSEA. DNA of the CDR3: TGCAGCACCGGGACTACGCAAGAGACCCAGTACTTC. Its protein is CSTGTTQETQYF.